This T cell receptor (beta chain) appears in the sequencing data of a study of T cell responses to AZD1222 COVID-19 vaccine. Notes on the study in general: Recipients of two AZD1222 doses showed rising Spike-specific TCR breadth and depth. Clonal diversity may have been underestimated, and the donors were mostly white British, with more females than males.

The assay was immunoSEQ multiplex PCR, and TCRdb's table has in-frame clones only and misses some. The sample yields under 150,000 clones, 70% to 90% seen once. Points on this clone: Its antigen is unknown.

Material: peripheral blood, obtained 28 days after the second AZD1222 dose. The TCR comes from an adult who received the AZD1222 COVID-19 vaccine.

The CDR3 nucleotides read TGTGCCAGCAGTTACCCGCCCTACGAGCAGTACTTC. It encodes CASSYPPYEQYF. The chain carries TRBV6-2 or TRBV6-3 and TRBJ2-7; no clear D. The CDR3 is 12 amino acids. Germline loops: CDR1 MNHEY, CDR2 SVGEGT. V gave up 2 bases and J gave up 2 bases, with 4 bases separating them.